These 28 T cell receptor beta chains were all obtained from the same sample, sequenced in a study of cytomegalovirus exposure and HLA in healthy donors. The study ran its PCR with 60 Vbeta and 13 Jbeta primers. Assay: immunoSEQ multiplex PCR; the TCRdb copy retains only in-frame clones and omits some. The sample yields over 120,000 clones, approximately 82% seen once. The sample consisted of PBMCs. All receptors derive from a young man in good health and CMV-seropositive.

The chain is built from TRBV18 and TRBJ2-5, with D tentatively TRBD1 (6 bases). V shed 3 bases and J shed 2 bases, with 10 bases lying between them. The CDR3 runs to 14 residues. The germline V gene encodes CDR1 KGHSH and CDR2 LQKENI. CDR3 nucleotides: TGTGCCAGCTCACCCGGACAGAAACAAGAGACCCAGTACTTC. This sequence encodes CASSPGQKQETQYF.

As regards this clone: Different DNA sequences within this sample yield the same CDR3. This chain links TRBV10-1 with TRBJ2-3, with D perhaps TRBD2 (5 bases). CDR1 WNHNN and CDR2 SYGVQD come from the germline V gene (reference sequence). This CDR3 spans 18 amino acids. V was cut by 6 bases and J by 4 bases, with 26 bases left in between. CDR3 residues: CASSLRLAWTLCSDTQYF. In DNA form, the CDR3 reads TGCGCCAGCAGCCTACGTCTAGCATGGACTCTATGCTCAGATACGCAGTATTTT.

V usage is TRBV28 and J usage is TRBJ1-2, with 7 bases aligning to TRBD1. Germline V gives CDR1 MDHEN, CDR2 SYDVKM. CDR3 length: 12 amino acids. The J segment lost 8 bases and the V segment lost 6 bases, leaving 6 bases of the junction unmatched. The CDR3 DNA follows: TGTGCCAGCAGCGAGCAGGGGGAGGGCTACACCTTC. It is translated as CASSEQGEGYTF.

DNA of the CDR3: TGTGCCAGCAGCTTAGTTTCGGGACTAGCGGACTACGTCGGCTACGAGCAGTACTTC. Residues: CASSLVSGLADYVGYEQYF. The chain joins TRBV11-2 to TRBJ2-7; 11 bases map to TRBD2. CDR1 and CDR2 (germline): SGHAT, FQNNGV. J was trimmed by 3 bases and V by 1 base; bases with no gene match: 14. This CDR3 has 19 residues.

The rearrangement joins TRBV2 to TRBJ2-1, with 14 bases aligning to TRBD2. Unmatched junction bases numbered 6, after V lost 7 bases and J lost 7 bases. This CDR3 is 15 amino acids long. Germline V CDR1 and CDR2: SNHLY, FYNNEI. The CDR3 reads CASTGRTSGRNEQFF. CDR3 DNA: TGTGCCAGCACCGGGAGGACTAGCGGGAGGAATGAGCAGTTCTTC.

The chain links TRBV5-4 to TRBJ2-2; D is perhaps TRBD1 (5 bases). V was trimmed by 5 bases and J by 0 bases, leaving 17 bases between them. The CDR3 totals 17 residues. Germline CDR1 reads SGHNT; CDR2 reads YYREEE (reference sequence). CDR3 sequence reads: CASSSGLGRTNTGELFF. Here the CDR3 DNA reads TGTGCCAGCAGTTCTGGCCTGGGGCGGACGAACACCGGGGAGCTGTTTTTT.

The chain is built from TRBV6-5 and TRBJ2-7; possibly TRBD2 for D (6 bases). Trimming removed 4 bases from V and 3 bases from J, with 16 bases in between. CDR1 MNHEY and CDR2 SVGAGI come from the germline V gene. This CDR3 has 15 amino acids. The CDR3: CASSSDSPGSYEQYF. The CDR3 DNA follows: TGTGCCAGCAGTTCAGACTCTCCCGGGAGCTACGAGCAGTACTTC.

This sequence joins TRBV27 and TRBJ1-1; TRBD1 matches 10 bases. Unmatched junction bases numbered 7, after V lost 5 bases and J lost 4 bases. Germline CDR1 is MNHEY and CDR2 is SMNVEV (reference sequence). This CDR3 is built from 15 residues. CDR3 amino acids: CASSPRTGGLTEAFF. CDR3 DNA: TGTGCCAGCAGTCCCCGGACAGGGGGACTCACTGAAGCTTTCTTT.

The chain links TRBV6-5 to TRBJ2-1; 13 bases are shared with TRBD2. The CDR3 has 15 amino acids. V shed 6 bases and J 7 bases; nucleotides not matched to a gene: 6. Germline V gene lookup returns CDR1 MNHEY and CDR2 SVGAGI. DNA of the CDR3: TGTGCCAGCAGCCACGGGACTAGCGGGATGAATGAGCAGTTCTTC. Protein product: CASSHGTSGMNEQFF.

Details on this clone: At one of its ends the junction is not consistent with the germline gene, which may arise from a read error. V and J are TRBV7-9 and TRBJ1-4, with TRBD1 matching over 10 bases. The CDR3 runs to 13 residues. In germline, CDR1 is SEHNR, CDR2 FQNEAQ (reference sequence). The chain's CDR3 is CSSRLGDRGKLFF. For the CDR3, the DNA is TGTTCCAGCAGGTTGGGGGACAGGGGCAAACTGTTTTTT.

The chain links TRBV11-1 to TRBJ2-1; TRBD2 aligns across 7 bases. Germline V gene lookup returns CDR1 SGHAT and CDR2 FQDESV (reference sequence). The CDR3 sequence is 16 residues long. V trimming: 3 bases; J trimming: 3 bases; junction bases outside the gene matches: 8. The chain's CDR3 is CASSLHSSGVYNEQFF. The CDR3 DNA follows: TGTGCCAGCAGCTTGCACTCTAGCGGAGTCTACAATGAGCAGTTCTTC.

The chain is built from TRBV7-9 and TRBJ1-3; 7 nucleotides agree with TRBD1. This CDR3 is built from 16 residues. With 5 bases clipped from V and 2 bases from J, the junction kept 9 bases outside the gene matches. Germline CDR1 and CDR2: SEHNR and FQNEAQ (reference sequence). The CDR3 loop is CASSPPRTGPGNTIYF. The CDR3 DNA reads TGTGCCAGCAGCCCACCCCGGACAGGCCCTGGAAACACCATATATTTT.

The DNA for the CDR3 is TGCGCCAGCAGCCAAGATCCGCTAGCGGGAGTCGAGCAGTACTTC. It translates to CASSQDPLAGVEQYF. The genes are TRBV4-1 and TRBJ2-7; 10 bases align to TRBD2. Germline trimming cut 0 bases from V and 6 bases from J; bases unmatched to any gene: 5. The CDR3 runs to 15 residues. CDR1 is MGHRA, CDR2 YSYEKL, per germline.

The chain is built from TRBV9 and TRBJ1-2; 9 nucleotides match TRBD1. V lost 0 bases to trimming and J lost 8 bases; unmatched junction nucleotides: 11. Looked up from germline, CDR1 is SGDLS and CDR2 is YYNGEE. CDR3 size: 16 residues. CDR3 sequence (DNA): TGTGCCAGCAGCGTAGGTTTGGGGCGGACAGGGGTAGGCTACACCTTC. It is translated as CASSVGLGRTGVGYTF.

The V gene is TRBV5-6, the J gene TRBJ2-7, with 7 bases lining up with TRBD2. The CDR3 spans 14 residues. V gave up 5 bases and J gave up 2 bases; unmatched junction bases: 7. In germline, CDR1 is SGHDT, CDR2 YYEEEE. Here the CDR3 DNA reads TGTGCCAGCAGTGGGAGCGGGGCCGCCTACGAGCAGTACTTC. Translated, it gives CASSGSGAAYEQYF.

The chain recombines TRBV5-1 with TRBJ2-3; 8 nucleotides line up with TRBD2. V shed 0 bases and J 6 bases; nucleotides not matched to a gene: 9. CDR3 size: 16 residues. CDR1 SGHRS and CDR2 YFSETQ come from the germline V gene. The CDR3 reads CASSLGSTGGGDTQYF. The CDR3 DNA follows: TGCGCCAGCAGCTTGGGCTCTACGGGAGGGGGTGATACGCAGTATTTT.

The rearrangement links TRBV7-3 to TRBJ2-2, with a weak D call TRBD2 (5 bases). V lost 2 bases to trimming and J lost 1 base, with 11 bases between them. Germline CDR1 is SGHTA and CDR2 is FQGTGA. The length of the CDR3 is 16 residues. The CDR3, as DNA: TGTGCCAGCAGCTTAGGGCTAGCAGTGAACACCGGGGAGCTGTTTTTT. This translates into CASSLGLAVNTGELFF.

The V gene is TRBV19, the J gene TRBJ1-5; 9 bases fit TRBD1. J was trimmed by 2 bases and V by 5 bases; bases with no gene match: 7. This CDR3 region has 16 residues. CDR1 and CDR2 from the germline V gene are LNHDA and SQIVND (reference sequence). The CDR3 sequence: CASSVGQGRGNQPQHF. DNA for the CDR3: TGTGCCAGTAGTGTTGGACAGGGGAGAGGCAATCAGCCCCAGCATTTT.

This clone was picked up one time. The rearrangement joins TRBV4-1 to TRBJ2-5; possibly TRBD2 for D (6 bases). Per the germline V gene, CDR1 is MGHRA and CDR2 is YSYEKL. The CDR3 consists of 15 residues. Trimming pared 4 bases from V and 2 bases from J, leaving 14 bases between. The CDR3 reads CASSLDSRGQETQYF. DNA of the CDR3: TGCGCCAGCAGCCTCGACTCCCGGGGGCAAGAGACCCAGTACTTC.

V usage is TRBV14 and J usage is TRBJ2-1; 12 bases align to TRBD2. This CDR3 is built from 16 residues. Germline trimming cut 5 bases from V and 1 base from J; bases unmatched to any gene: 3. In germline, CDR1 is SGHDN, CDR2 FVKESK. The CDR3: CASSLLAGGSYNEQFF. CDR3 nucleotides: TGTGCCAGCAGCTTACTAGCGGGAGGTTCCTACAATGAGCAGTTCTTC.

The gene calls are TRBV28 and TRBJ2-1; TRBD2 matches 13 bases. CDR1 is MDHEN and CDR2 is SYDVKM in the germline V gene. CDR3 length: 18 residues. V shed 6 bases and J 1 base; nucleotides not matched to a gene: 9. CDR3: CASSKGLAGWPSYNEQFF. CDR3 DNA sequence: TGTGCCAGCAGCAAGGGACTAGCGGGGTGGCCTTCCTACAATGAGCAGTTCTTC. Filled out from reference TRBV28 and TRBJ2-1, the complete variable domain reads DVKVTQSSRYLVKRTGEKVFLECVQDMDHENMFWYRQDPGLGLRLIYFSYDVKMKEKGDIPEGYSVSREKKERFSLILESASTNQTSMYLCASSKGLAGWPSYNEQFFGPGTRLTVL.

CDR3 sequence reads: CASSSRGQAGRGYTF. The CDR3 coding sequence is TGTGCCAGCAGCTCCAGGGGACAGGCAGGTAGAGGCTACACCTTC. The chain joins TRBV7-9 to TRBJ1-2; 8 bases are shared with TRBD1. With 4 bases clipped from V and 8 bases from J, the junction kept 12 bases outside the gene matches. Germline V gene data show CDR1 as SEHNR and CDR2 as FQNEAQ (reference sequence). The CDR3 is 15 residues long.

The genes are TRBV18 and TRBJ2-7, with 7 bases matching TRBD2. The CDR3 runs to 15 residues. Germline CDR1 is KGHSH and CDR2 is LQKENI. Unmatched junction bases numbered 7, after V lost 3 bases and J lost 2 bases. CDR3 DNA: TGTGCCAGCTCACCGGGAGGGGATAGCACCTACGAGCAGTACTTC. Protein sequence: CASSPGGDSTYEQYF.

In its sample, this clone was seen once. The J gene is TRBJ2-2, the V gene TRBV25-1; 8 nucleotides match TRBD1. The V segment lost 2 bases and the J segment 3 bases; nucleotides outside the gene matches: 5. The CDR3 sequence is 16 residues long. Per the germline V gene, CDR1 is MGHDK and CDR2 is SYGVNS. DNA of the CDR3: TGTGCCAGCAGTGAAAGGGCAGGGGGCGACACCGGGGAGCTGTTTTTT. Its protein is CASSERAGGDTGELFF. Full variable domain (missing parts from reference TRBV25-1 and TRBJ2-2): EADIYQTPRYLVIGTGKKITLECSQTMGHDKMYWYQQDPGMELHLIHYSYGVNSTEKGDLSSESTVSRIRTEHFPLTLESARPSHTSQYLCASSERAGGDTGELFFGEGSRLTVL.

The chain is built from TRBV10-3 and TRBJ2-5, with TRBD2 matching 14 bases. Germline V gives CDR1 ENHRY, CDR2 SYGVKD. This CDR3 region has 15 residues. Trimming took 6 bases from V and 5 from J; bases not matched to a gene: 5. As DNA, the CDR3 is TGTGCCATCAGCCCGACTAGCGGGGGGGCGGAGACCCAGTACTTC. It encodes CAISPTSGGAETQYF.

V usage is TRBV6-6 and J usage is TRBJ2-7, with a tentative D call TRBD2 (7 bases). Per germline, CDR1 MNHNY and CDR2 SVGAGI (reference sequence). The CDR3 totals 14 residues. Trimming took 8 bases from V and 5 from J, leaving 19 bases between them. CDR3 in amino acids: CASLKGGGADEQYF. The CDR3 coding sequence is TGTGCCAGCCTCAAAGGAGGGGGGGCCGACGAGCAGTACTTC.

The rearrangement uses TRBV9 and TRBJ1-6, with 9 bases identical to TRBD1. Germline trimming cut 4 bases from V and 7 bases from J; bases unmatched to any gene: 6. Germline CDR1 is SGDLS and CDR2 is YYNGEE. This CDR3 has 15 amino acids. This chain's CDR3 is CASSKTGGVNSPLHF. CDR3 in DNA: TGTGCCAGCAGCAAAACAGGGGGCGTAAATTCACCCCTCCACTTT.

The rearrangement joins TRBV9 to TRBJ2-5; the D is unclear. The J call may be wrong; the DNA end is better matched by TRBJ2-7. This CDR3 has 15 residues. Per germline, CDR1 SGDLS and CDR2 YYNGEE. CDR3 sequence reads: CASSVGSSQPYEQYF. CDR3 in DNA: TGTGCCAGCAGCGTAGGGAGTAGCCAACCCTACGAGCAGTACTTC.